These 31 T cell receptor beta chains were sequenced from one sample in a study of regulatory T cells in long-lasting Graves disease. Time point denoted: newly diagnosed GD, antithyroid drugs for less than 3 months. From PBMCs, RNA was extracted and then used to make the TCR library. Researchers made TCR beta libraries by using iRepertoire HTBI primers and running Arm-PCR on CDR3 regions. A single record per CDR3 protein comes from TCRdb applying MiXCR to the multiplex PCR reads. This sample has fewer than 550,000 distinct CDR3 sequences, with about 16% found just once. A further study also used this sample, focusing on T cells in Graves' hyperthyroidism and ophthalmopathy.

The sequenced sample was peripheral blood mononuclear cells (PBMCs), obtained at new diagnosis, from a patient treated with antithyroid drugs. The receptors stem from a woman aged 35-60 years with Graves disease.

In its sample, this clonotype was seen many times. The V call is TRBV2, the J call TRBJ1-6; 7 bases are a match to TRBD1. CDR3 length equals 18 residues. The germline V gene has CDR1 SNHLY and CDR2 FYNNEI. V was clipped by 2 bases and J by 5 bases; unmatched bases: 12. The CDR3 coding sequence is TGTGCCAGCAGTGAAAGGGGTACACAGGGGTGGAATAATTCACCCCTCCACTTT. Translated, it gives CASSERGTQGWNNSPLHF. Full variable domain (rest looked up from reference TRBV2 and TRBJ1-6): EPEVTQTPSHQVTQMGQEVILRCVPISNHLYFYWYRQILGQKVEFLVSFYNNEISEKSEIFDDQFSVERPDGSNFTLKIRSTKLEDSAMYFCASSERGTQGWNNSPLHFGNGTRLTVT.

The chain employs TRBV6-1 and TRBJ1-1; a weak D match, TRBD1 (6 bases). The germline V gene encodes CDR1 MNHNS and CDR2 SASEGT. Trimming pared 7 bases from V and 6 bases from J, leaving 6 bases between. The CDR3 sequence is 10 residues long. The CDR3 protein is CASKGAEAFF. CDR3 nucleotide sequence: TGTGCCAGCAAGGGGGCTGAAGCTTTCTTT.

This clonotype was seen repeatedly, ten times or more. The chain couples TRBV7-3 to TRBJ2-2; D is unclear. CDR3 size: 13 residues. V was clipped by 5 bases and J by 5 bases, with 9 bases between them. Germline CDR1 reads SGHTA; CDR2 reads FQGTGA. CDR3 in DNA: TGTGCCAGCAGCCTGGATTGGACCGGGGAGCTGTTTTTT. Protein sequence: CASSLDWTGELFF.

This clonotype was recorded a few times. The chain recombines TRBV6-1 with TRBJ2-2; D is undetermined. Per the germline V gene, CDR1 is MNHNS and CDR2 is SASEGT. Deletions cut 6 bases from V and 1 base from J, with 6 bases between. The CDR3 consists of 13 residues. CDR3 nucleotide sequence: TGTGCCAGCAGGCTGATGAACACCGGGGAGCTGTTTTTT. Amino acid sequence: CASRLMNTGELFF.

This clonotype was seen repeatedly, ten times or more. J is TRBJ2-3 and V is TRBV20-1; 8 bases fit TRBD2. The germline V gene has CDR1 DFQATT and CDR2 SNEGSKA (reference sequence). The J segment lost 5 bases and the V segment lost 3 bases, leaving 4 bases of the junction unmatched. The CDR3 length is 13 residues. The CDR3 DNA reads TGCAGTGCTAGTGTTGCGGGAGGAGATACGCAGTATTTT. Translated: CSASVAGGDTQYF.

This clonotype occurred many times. The V gene is TRBV28, the J gene TRBJ2-1, with 9 bases matching TRBD2. Germline assignment: CDR1 MDHEN and CDR2 SYDVKM. The CDR3 consists of 16 residues. J lost 5 bases, V lost 5 bases, and 10 bases had no gene match. The DNA for the CDR3 is TGTGCCAGCAGTCCCGATAGCGGGGGCCTAAACAATGAGCAGTTCTTC. Its translation: CASSPDSGGLNNEQFF.

This clonotype was detected many times. The rearrangement links TRBV11-2 to TRBJ1-3; D remains unclear. The CDR3 extends over 12 amino acids. Germline-derived CDR1 and CDR2 are SGHAT and FQNNGV. Trimming shortened V by 3 bases and J by 5 bases, and 5 bases separated the two germline ends. CDR3 loop: CASSFPRNTIYF. DNA of the CDR3: TGTGCCAGCAGCTTCCCCAGAAACACCATATATTTT.

This clonotype appeared many times. This chain connects TRBV7-9 to TRBJ1-6; a possible D gene is TRBD1 (5 bases). With 6 bases removed from V and 7 bases from J, the gap between germline ends came to 10 bases. Germline V CDR1 and CDR2: SEHNR, FQNEAQ (reference sequence). The CDR3 spans 13 residues. The CDR3 region is CASRGEPNSPLHF. In nucleotides, the CDR3 is TGTGCCAGCAGAGGGGAACCGAATTCACCCCTCCACTTT.

The chain joins TRBV25-1 to TRBJ1-5, with TRBD1 matching over 8 bases. The V gene end was trimmed by 8 bases and the J gene end by 3 bases; junction bases not matched to a gene: 6. CDR3 size: 14 residues. Germline V CDR1 and CDR2: MGHDK, SYGVNS. CDR3 in amino acids: CASAGQGDNQPQHF. The CDR3 DNA reads as TGTGCCAGCGCCGGACAGGGCGACAATCAGCCCCAGCATTTT.

This CDR3 reads CSARDRAPGHFNTEAFF. The CDR3 DNA reads as TGCAGTGCTAGAGATAGGGCTCCGGGACACTTTAACACTGAAGCTTTCTTT. This rearrangement joins TRBV20-1 to TRBJ1-1; tentatively, D is TRBD1 (6 bases). V lost 0 bases, J lost 2 bases, and 19 bases lay in between. CDR1 and CDR2 from the germline V gene are DFQATT and SNEGSKA (reference sequence). The CDR3 spans 17 residues.

The chain recombines TRBV4-1 with TRBJ1-2; 8 nucleotides align to TRBD1. The V gene's germline CDR1 is MGHRA and CDR2 YSYEKL. Trimming removed 0 bases from V and 2 bases from J; junction bases left unmatched: 2. The CDR3 is 15 amino acids. CDR3 coding DNA: TGCGCCAGCAGCCAAGATCGGACAGGGAACTATGGCTACACCTTC. Residues: CASSQDRTGNYGYTF.

This clonotype was found a few times. The V and J genes are TRBV20-1 and TRBJ1-3, with a weak D call TRBD1 (6 bases). Germline-derived CDR1 and CDR2 are DFQATT and SNEGSKA (reference sequence). The CDR3 is 17 amino acids. With 0 bases removed from V and 0 bases from J, the gap between germline ends came to 15 bases. The CDR3 region is CSARDGRQGTSGNTIYF. CDR3 coding DNA: TGCAGTGCTAGAGATGGACGTCAGGGGACCTCTGGAAACACCATATATTTT.

This clonotype was seen many times. The genes are TRBV2 and TRBJ2-1; 16 nucleotides align to TRBD2. V trimming: 8 bases; J trimming: 6 bases; junction bases outside the gene matches: 4. The CDR3 totals 15 residues. Germline-derived CDR1 and CDR2 are SNHLY and FYNNEI. The CDR3 reads CASGTSGGGGNEQFF. The CDR3 DNA reads as TGTGCCAGCGGGACTAGCGGGGGGGGGGGCAATGAGCAGTTCTTC.

As to this clonotype: Since a much larger clone is just one base distant, this may be a read error. The CDR3 region is CAIRGDREGDAQYF. DNA for the CDR3: TGTGCCATCAGGGGGGACAGGGAAGGGGATGCGCAGTATTTT. The chain is built from TRBV10-3 and TRBJ2-3; 9 bases line up with TRBD1. CDR1 is ENHRY, CDR2 SYGVKD, per germline. This CDR3 spans 14 amino acids. V lost 6 bases and J lost 10; bases outside the gene matches: 11.

This CDR3 is CASSIHPNEQFF. In DNA form, the CDR3 reads TGTGCCAGCAGCATCCACCCTAATGAGCAGTTCTTC. This sequence joins TRBV5-4 and TRBJ2-1; D unclear. The germline V and J ends were trimmed by 4 bases and 7 bases, with 9 bases remaining between them. Germline-derived CDR1 and CDR2 are SGHNT and YYREEE (reference sequence). The CDR3 loop spans 12 amino acids. The full variable domain, completed using reference TRBV5-4 and TRBJ2-1, is ETGVTQSPTHLIKTRGQQVTLRCSSQSGHNTVSWYQQALGQGPQFIFQYYREEENGRGNFPPRFSGLQFPNYSSELNVNALELDDSALYLCASSIHPNEQFFGPGTRLTVL.

As for this clonotype: One end of the junction does not line up with germline, which may come from a read error. This chain links TRBV4-2 with TRBJ1-6; D gene uncertain. This CDR3 is built from 16 residues. The germline V gene has CDR1 LGHNA and CDR2 YNFKEQ. CDR3 coding DNA: TGTGCCAGCAGCCAAGATAATACAGCATATAATTCACCCCCCCACTTT. It encodes CASSQDNTAYNSPPHF.

This clonotype has at least ten counts. The chain employs TRBV30 and TRBJ1-1; D call uncertain. Germline lookup yields CDR1 GTSNPN and CDR2 SVGIG (reference sequence). The ends were cut back, 0 bases at V and 6 bases at J, with 8 bases in the middle. This CDR3 contains 12 residues. The CDR3 coding sequence is TGTGCCTGGAGTGTACGAGTGGCTGAAGCTTTCTTT. Amino acids: CAWSVRVAEAFF.

The gene calls are TRBV28 and TRBJ2-1; 8 bases match TRBD2. Germline-derived CDR1 and CDR2 are MDHEN and SYDVKM. Losses at the gene ends were 2 bases for V and 0 bases for J; bases not matched to a gene: 6. The CDR3 loop spans 17 amino acids. CDR3 loop: CASSLQTSASSYNEQFF. The CDR3 bases are TGTGCCAGCAGTTTACAGACTAGCGCGAGCTCCTACAATGAGCAGTTCTTC. The full variable domain, in which reference TRBV28 and TRBJ2-1 provide the parts outside the CDR3, is DVKVTQSSRYLVKRTGEKVFLECVQDMDHENMFWYRQDPGLGLRLIYFSYDVKMKEKGDIPEGYSVSREKKERFSLILESASTNQTSMYLCASSLQTSASSYNEQFFGPGTRLTVL.

This clonotype came up many times. The rearrangement uses TRBV29-1 and TRBJ2-3; 10 bases line up with TRBD1. Germline values: CDR1 SQVTM, CDR2 ANQGSEA. The CDR3 has 14 residues. V shed 6 bases and J 2 bases; nucleotides not matched to a gene: 5. CDR3 amino acids: CSVRDRGPTDTQYF. DNA for the CDR3: TGCAGCGTGCGGGACAGGGGACCCACAGATACGCAGTATTTT.

The chain couples TRBV7-9 to TRBJ1-1; maybe TRBD1 (5 bases). CDR3 length: 14 residues. The germline CDR1 and CDR2 sequences are SEHNR and FQNEAQ (reference sequence). Deletions cut 2 bases from V and 3 bases from J, with 10 bases between. CDR3 loop: CASSLYLGDTEAFF. CDR3 sequence (DNA): TGTGCCAGCAGCTTATATTTGGGGGACACTGAAGCTTTCTTT.

There are many counts of this clonotype. The genes are TRBV20-1 and TRBJ1-2; D is uncertain. The CDR3 loop spans 14 amino acids. From germline, CDR1 is DFQATT and CDR2 SNEGSKA (reference sequence). Deletions cut 6 bases from V and 0 bases from J, with 14 bases between. Written as DNA, the CDR3 is TGCAGTGCCTTGGACCAGGCCACTAACTATGGCTACACCTTC. Translated: CSALDQATNYGYTF.

The chain links TRBV15 to TRBJ2-7, with D hard to call. The CDR3 sequence is 15 residues long. Germline V gene lookup returns CDR1 LNHNV and CDR2 YYDKDF (reference sequence). The V gene lost 1 base and the J gene lost 1 base, with 11 bases spanning the gap. The CDR3 sequence: CATSRVFAGSYEQYF. The CDR3 DNA reads as TGTGCCACCAGCAGAGTGTTCGCAGGTTCCTACGAGCAGTACTTC.

This clonotype has at least ten counts. The J gene is TRBJ2-1, the V gene TRBV7-9, with D hard to call. The closer fit of TRBJ2-5 to the DNA end suggests the J call may be wrong. The CDR3 runs to 9 residues. The germline CDR1 and CDR2 sequences are SEHNR and FQNEAQ (reference sequence). The CDR3, as DNA: TGTGCCGGCGGCGAGACCCAGTACTTC. It is translated as CAGGETQYF.

The V gene is TRBV20-1, the J gene TRBJ1-1; D call uncertain. V lost 4 bases and J 1 base, leaving 10 bases between the germline ends. Germline CDR1 reads DFQATT; CDR2 reads SNEGSKA (reference sequence). CDR3 length: 13 amino acids. The CDR3 sequence is CSATLRGNTEAFF. The CDR3 region has the DNA TGCAGTGCTACTCTCAGAGGGAACACTGAAGCTTTCTTT.

This clonotype was seen at least ten times. Germline is not matched at one junction end, which may reflect a read error. The chain couples TRBV5-1 to TRBJ2-7; D may be TRBD2 (6 bases). The germline CDR1 and CDR2 sequences are SGHRS and YFSETQ. The CDR3 loop spans 15 amino acids. This chain's CDR3 is CASSLLAGSSYEQYF. In nucleotides, the CDR3 is TGTGCCAGCAGTTTATTGGCGGGGAGCTCCTACGAGCAGTACTTC.

At least ten counts were recorded for this clonotype. In DNA, the CDR3 is TGTGCCACCAGTGATTTGACCCTAGCGGGGAGCACAGATACGCAGTATTTT. This gives the protein CATSDLTLAGSTDTQYF. V gene TRBV24-1 combines with J gene TRBJ2-3; TRBD2 agrees at 9 bases. The germline V gene encodes CDR1 KGHDR and CDR2 SFDVKD. With V trimmed by 0 bases and J by 0 bases, 3 bases remained unmatched. There are 17 residues in the CDR3.

This clonotype showed up many times. V and J are TRBV2 and TRBJ1-1; D gene uncertain. V gave up 6 bases and J gave up 2 bases, with 13 bases separating them. This CDR3 contains 14 residues. Germline lookup yields CDR1 SNHLY and CDR2 FYNNEI. The CDR3 loop is CASRLRVINTEAFF. The CDR3 DNA sequence: TGTGCCAGCAGATTGAGGGTAATTAACACTGAAGCTTTCTTT.

The gene calls are TRBV20-1 and TRBJ1-5; unclear D gene. CDR1 and CDR2 from the germline V gene are DFQATT and SNEGSKA (reference sequence). This CDR3 spans 14 amino acids. The CDR3 spells CRPRAPGGNQPQHF. As DNA, the CDR3 is TGCAGACCCCGGGCTCCCGGAGGCAATCAGCCCCAGCATTTT.

This clonotype showed up many times. The J gene is TRBJ2-7, the V gene TRBV2; D is possibly TRBD1 (5 bases). V was cut by 7 bases and J by 13 bases, with 20 bases left in between. The CDR3 consists of 12 residues. Per germline, CDR1 SNHLY and CDR2 FYNNEI. CDR3 loop: CASKSPGPHQYF. The DNA for the CDR3 is TGTGCCAGCAAGAGCCCAGGGCCCCATCAATACTTC.

The chain carries TRBV24-1 and TRBJ2-1, with 10 bases matching TRBD2. The V segment lost 3 bases and the J segment 6 bases; nucleotides outside the gene matches: 4. The CDR3 has 15 amino acids. Per germline, CDR1 KGHDR and CDR2 SFDVKD. The CDR3 spells CATSDSSGGTNEQFF. Written as DNA, the CDR3 is TGTGCCACCAGTGATAGTAGCGGGGGGACCAATGAGCAGTTCTTC.

With regard to this clonotype: This is likely an artifact of a read error, given a far larger clone one base away. The J gene is TRBJ2-1, the V gene TRBV12-3 or TRBV12-4; no definite D call. This CDR3 has 11 amino acids. CDR3 residues: CASGLVGEQFF. As DNA, the CDR3 is TGTGCCAGCGGTTTAGTGGGCGAGCAGTTCTTC.